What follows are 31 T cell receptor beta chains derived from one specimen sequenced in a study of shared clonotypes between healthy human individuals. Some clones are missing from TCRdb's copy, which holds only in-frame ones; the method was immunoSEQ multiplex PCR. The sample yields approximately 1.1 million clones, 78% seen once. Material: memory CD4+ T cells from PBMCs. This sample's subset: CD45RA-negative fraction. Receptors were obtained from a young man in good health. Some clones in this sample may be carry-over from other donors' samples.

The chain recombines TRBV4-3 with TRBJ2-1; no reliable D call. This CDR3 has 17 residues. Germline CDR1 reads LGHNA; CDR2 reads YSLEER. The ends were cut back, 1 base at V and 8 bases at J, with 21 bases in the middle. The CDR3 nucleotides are TGCGCCAGCAGCCAAGTCAGTGGAATGTCGCTAGGGCATGAGCAGTTCTTC. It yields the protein CASSQVSGMSLGHEQFF.

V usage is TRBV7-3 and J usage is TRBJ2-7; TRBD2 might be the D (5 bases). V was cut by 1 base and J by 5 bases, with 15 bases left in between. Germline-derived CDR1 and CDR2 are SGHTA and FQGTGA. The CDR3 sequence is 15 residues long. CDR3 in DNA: TGTGCCAGCAGCTTAAGAAGCACAAGCGGCCACGAGCAGTACTTC. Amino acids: CASSLRSTSGHEQYF.

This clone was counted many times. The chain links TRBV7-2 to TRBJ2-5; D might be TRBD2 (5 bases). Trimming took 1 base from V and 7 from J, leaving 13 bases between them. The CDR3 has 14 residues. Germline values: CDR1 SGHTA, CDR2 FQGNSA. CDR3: CASSLGSGPGTQYF. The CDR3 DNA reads TGTGCCAGCAGCTTAGGGAGCGGCCCAGGGACCCAGTACTTC.

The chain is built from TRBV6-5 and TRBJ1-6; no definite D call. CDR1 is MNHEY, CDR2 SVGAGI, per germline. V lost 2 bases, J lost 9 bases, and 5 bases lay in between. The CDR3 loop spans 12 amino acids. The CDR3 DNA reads TGTGCCAGCAGTTACCTGGGTTCACCCCTCCACTTT. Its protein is CASSYLGSPLHF.

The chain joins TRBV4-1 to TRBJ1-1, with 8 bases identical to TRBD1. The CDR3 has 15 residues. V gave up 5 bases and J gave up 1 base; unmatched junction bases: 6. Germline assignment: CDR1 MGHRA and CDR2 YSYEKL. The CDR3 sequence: CASSRGQGQNTEAFF. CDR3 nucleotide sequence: TGCGCCAGCAGCAGAGGACAGGGACAGAACACTGAAGCTTTCTTT.

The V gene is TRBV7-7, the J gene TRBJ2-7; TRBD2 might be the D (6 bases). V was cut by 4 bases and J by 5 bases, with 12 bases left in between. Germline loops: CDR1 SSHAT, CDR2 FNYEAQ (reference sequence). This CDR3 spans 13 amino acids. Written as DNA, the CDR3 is TGTGCCAGCAGCTCTGGGACTGGCAACGAGCAGTACTTC. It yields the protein CASSSGTGNEQYF.

CDR3 loop: CASSPNQKYTEAFF. In DNA form, the CDR3 reads TGTGCCAGTAGTCCCAATCAGAAATACACTGAAGCTTTCTTT. This sequence joins TRBV19 and TRBJ1-1; D not certain. Per germline, CDR1 LNHDA and CDR2 SQIVND (reference sequence). V lost 5 bases to trimming and J lost 3 bases, with 13 bases between them. The CDR3 covers 14 residues.

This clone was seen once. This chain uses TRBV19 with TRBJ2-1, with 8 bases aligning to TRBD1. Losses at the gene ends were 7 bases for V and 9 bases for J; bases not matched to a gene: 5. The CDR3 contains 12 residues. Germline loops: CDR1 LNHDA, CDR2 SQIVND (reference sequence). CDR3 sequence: CASIGQGREQFF. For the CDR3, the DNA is TGTGCCAGTATAGGACAGGGCCGTGAGCAGTTCTTC.

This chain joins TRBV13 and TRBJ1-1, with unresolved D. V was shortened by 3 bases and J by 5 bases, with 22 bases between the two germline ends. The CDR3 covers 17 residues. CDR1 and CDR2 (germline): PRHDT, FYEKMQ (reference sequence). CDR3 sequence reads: CASSFVWEGSGDTEAFF. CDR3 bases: TGTGCCAGCAGCTTCGTGTGGGAAGGGAGCGGGGATACTGAAGCTTTCTTT. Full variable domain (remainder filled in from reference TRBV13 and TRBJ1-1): AAGVIQSPRHLIKEKRETATLKCYPIPRHDTVYWYQQGPGQDPQFLISFYEKMQSDKGSIPDRFSAQQFSDYHSELNMSSLELGDSALYFCASSFVWEGSGDTEAFFGQGTRLTVV.

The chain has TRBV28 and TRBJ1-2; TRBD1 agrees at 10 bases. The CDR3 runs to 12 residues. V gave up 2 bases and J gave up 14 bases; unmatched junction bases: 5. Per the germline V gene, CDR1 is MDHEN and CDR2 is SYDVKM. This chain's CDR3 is CASSLARDRGTF. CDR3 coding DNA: TGTGCCAGCAGTTTAGCTCGGGACAGGGGTACCTTC.

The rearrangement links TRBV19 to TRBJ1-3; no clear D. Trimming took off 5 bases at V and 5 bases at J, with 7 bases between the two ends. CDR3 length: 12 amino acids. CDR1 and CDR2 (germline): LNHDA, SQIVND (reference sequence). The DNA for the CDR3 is TGTGCCAGTAGTGAGCAGCGAAACACCATATATTTT. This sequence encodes CASSEQRNTIYF.

The CDR3 nucleotides are TGTGCCAGCAGCAGACCGGGACAGTGGAAAGAGACCCAGTACTTC. Amino acids: CASSRPGQWKETQYF. The rearrangement uses TRBV5-4 and TRBJ2-5; 7 bases line up with TRBD1. Unmatched junction bases numbered 9, after V lost 4 bases and J lost 3 bases. The germline gives CDR1 SGHNT, CDR2 YYREEE (reference sequence). The CDR3 is made up of 15 amino acids.

In nucleotides, the CDR3 is TGTGCCAGCAGTTCGGGGGGGTTCAGGAGCACAGATACGCAGTATTTT. This translates into CASSSGGFRSTDTQYF. The chain joins TRBV5-4 to TRBJ2-3; 8 bases align to TRBD2. The germline CDR1 and CDR2 sequences are SGHNT and YYREEE (reference sequence). The CDR3 runs to 16 residues. After removal of 5 bases from V and 0 bases from J, the junction contained 8 bases not matched to a gene.

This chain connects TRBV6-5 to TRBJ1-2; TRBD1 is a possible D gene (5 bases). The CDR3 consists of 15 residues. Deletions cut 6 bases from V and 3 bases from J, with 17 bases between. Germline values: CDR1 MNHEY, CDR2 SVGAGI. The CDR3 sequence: CASRPGGDVYYGYTF. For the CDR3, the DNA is TGTGCCAGCAGGCCCGGGGGGGATGTTTACTATGGCTACACCTTC.

This CDR3 is CASRRLAGSTGELFF. Here the CDR3 DNA reads TGTGCCAGCAGGCGCCTAGCGGGAAGCACCGGGGAGCTGTTTTTT. V and J are TRBV11-2 and TRBJ2-2, with 9 bases fitting TRBD2. The CDR3 is made up of 15 amino acids. The V and J ends lost 6 bases and 4 bases, in that order; junction bases with no gene match: 6. Per germline, CDR1 SGHAT and CDR2 FQNNGV. Full variable domain (remainder filled in from reference TRBV11-2 and TRBJ2-2): EAGVAQSPRYKIIEKRQSVAFWCNPISGHATLYWYQQILGQGPKLLIQFQNNGVVDDSQLPKDRFSAERLKGVDSTLKIQPAKLEDSAVYLCASRRLAGSTGELFFGEGSRLTVL.

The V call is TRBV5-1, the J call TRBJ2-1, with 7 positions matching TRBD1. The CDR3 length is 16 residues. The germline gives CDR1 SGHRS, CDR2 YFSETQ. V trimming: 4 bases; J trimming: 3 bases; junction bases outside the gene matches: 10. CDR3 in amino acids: CASSKTQGVYYNEQFF. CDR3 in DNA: TGCGCCAGCAGCAAAACCCAGGGGGTCTACTACAATGAGCAGTTCTTC.

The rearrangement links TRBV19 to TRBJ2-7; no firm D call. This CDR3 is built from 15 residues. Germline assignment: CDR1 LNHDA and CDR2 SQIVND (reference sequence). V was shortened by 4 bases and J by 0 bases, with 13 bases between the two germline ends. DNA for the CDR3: TGTGCCAGTAGTAGCATGAAGGACGCCTCCTACGAGCAGTACTTC. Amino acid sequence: CASSSMKDASYEQYF.

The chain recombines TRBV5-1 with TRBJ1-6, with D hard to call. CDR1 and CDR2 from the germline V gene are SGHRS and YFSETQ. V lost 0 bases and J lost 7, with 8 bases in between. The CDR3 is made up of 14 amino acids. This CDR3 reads CASSLGTSNSPLHF. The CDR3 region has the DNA TGCGCCAGCAGCTTGGGGACTAGCAATTCACCCCTCCACTTT.

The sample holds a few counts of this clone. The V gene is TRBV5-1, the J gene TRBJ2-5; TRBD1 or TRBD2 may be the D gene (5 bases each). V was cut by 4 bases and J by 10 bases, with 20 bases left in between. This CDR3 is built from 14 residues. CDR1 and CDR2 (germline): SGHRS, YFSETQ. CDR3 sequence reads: CASSPWGAGEIQYF. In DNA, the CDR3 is TGCGCCAGCAGCCCCTGGGGCGCCGGGGAAATCCAGTACTTC.

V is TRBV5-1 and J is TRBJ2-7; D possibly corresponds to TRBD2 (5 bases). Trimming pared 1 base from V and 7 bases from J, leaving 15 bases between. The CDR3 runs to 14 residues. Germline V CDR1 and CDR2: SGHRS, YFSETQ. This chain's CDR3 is CASSLTRGTREQYF. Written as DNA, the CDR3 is TGCGCCAGCAGCTTGACTCGGGGAACTCGTGAGCAGTACTTC.

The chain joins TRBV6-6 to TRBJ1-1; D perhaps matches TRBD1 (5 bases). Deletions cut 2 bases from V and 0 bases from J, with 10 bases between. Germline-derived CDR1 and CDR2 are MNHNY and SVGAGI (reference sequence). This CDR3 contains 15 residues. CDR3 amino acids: CASSYGTEMNTEAFF. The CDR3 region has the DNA TGTGCCAGCAGTTACGGGACCGAGATGAACACTGAAGCTTTCTTT.

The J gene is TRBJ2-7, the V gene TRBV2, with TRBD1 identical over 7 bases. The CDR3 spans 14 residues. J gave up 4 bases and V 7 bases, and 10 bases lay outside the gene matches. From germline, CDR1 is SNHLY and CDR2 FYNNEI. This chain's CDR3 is CASKTTGPVYEQYF. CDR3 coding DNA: TGTGCCAGCAAGACGACAGGGCCCGTGTACGAGCAGTACTTC.

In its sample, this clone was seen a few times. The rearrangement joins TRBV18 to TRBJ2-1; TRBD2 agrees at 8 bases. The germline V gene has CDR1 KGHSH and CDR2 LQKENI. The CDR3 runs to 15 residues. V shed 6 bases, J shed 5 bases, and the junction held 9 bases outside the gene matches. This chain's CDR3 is CASSRRAGLDNEQFF. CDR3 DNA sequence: TGTGCCAGCTCCCGACGGGCGGGACTAGACAATGAGCAGTTCTTC.

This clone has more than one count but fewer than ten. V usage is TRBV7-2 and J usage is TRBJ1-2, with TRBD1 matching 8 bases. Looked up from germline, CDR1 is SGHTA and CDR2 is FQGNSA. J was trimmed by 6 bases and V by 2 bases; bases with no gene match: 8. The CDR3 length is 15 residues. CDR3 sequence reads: CASSLTTGAIDGYTF. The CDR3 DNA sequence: TGTGCCAGCAGCTTAACGACAGGGGCGATCGATGGCTACACCTTC.

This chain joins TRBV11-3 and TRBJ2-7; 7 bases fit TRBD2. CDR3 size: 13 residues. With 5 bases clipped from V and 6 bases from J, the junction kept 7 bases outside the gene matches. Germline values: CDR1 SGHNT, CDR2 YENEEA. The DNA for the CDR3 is TGTGCCAGCAGCCCGGGGGAGGGAAGCGAGCAGTACTTC. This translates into CASSPGEGSEQYF.

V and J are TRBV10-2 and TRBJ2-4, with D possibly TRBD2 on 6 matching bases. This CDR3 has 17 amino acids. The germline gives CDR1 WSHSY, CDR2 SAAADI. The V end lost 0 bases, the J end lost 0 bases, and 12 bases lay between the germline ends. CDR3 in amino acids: CASSESSGLTAKNIQYF. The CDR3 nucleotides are TGCGCCAGCAGTGAGTCCTCGGGACTTACAGCCAAAAACATTCAGTACTTC.

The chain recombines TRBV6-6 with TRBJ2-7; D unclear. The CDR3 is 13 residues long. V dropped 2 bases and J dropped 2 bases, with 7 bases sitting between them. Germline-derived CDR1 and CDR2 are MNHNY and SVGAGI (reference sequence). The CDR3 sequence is CASSYEYAYEQYF. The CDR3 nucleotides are TGTGCCAGCAGTTACGAATATGCCTACGAGCAGTACTTC.

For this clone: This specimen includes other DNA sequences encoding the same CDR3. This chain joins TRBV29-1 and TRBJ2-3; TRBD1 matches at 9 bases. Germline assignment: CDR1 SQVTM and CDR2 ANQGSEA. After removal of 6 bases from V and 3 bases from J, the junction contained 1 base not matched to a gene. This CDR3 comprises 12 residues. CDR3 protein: CSVGQGTDTQYF. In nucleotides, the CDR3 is TGCAGCGTGGGACAGGGTACAGATACGCAGTATTTT.

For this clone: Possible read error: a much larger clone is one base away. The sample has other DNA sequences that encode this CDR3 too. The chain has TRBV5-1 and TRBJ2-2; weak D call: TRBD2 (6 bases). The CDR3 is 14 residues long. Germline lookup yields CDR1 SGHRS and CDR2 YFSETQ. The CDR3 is CASSRTINTGELFF. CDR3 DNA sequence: TGCGCTAGCAGCCGGACTATCAACACCGGGGAGCTGTTTTTT.

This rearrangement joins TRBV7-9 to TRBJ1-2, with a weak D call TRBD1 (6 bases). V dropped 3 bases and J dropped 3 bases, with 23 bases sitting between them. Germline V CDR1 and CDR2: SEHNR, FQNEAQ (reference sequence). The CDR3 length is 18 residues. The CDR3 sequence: CASSFRGQGYVTDYGYTF. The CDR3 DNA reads TGTGCCAGCAGCTTTCGGGGGCAGGGCTACGTTACTGACTATGGCTACACCTTC.

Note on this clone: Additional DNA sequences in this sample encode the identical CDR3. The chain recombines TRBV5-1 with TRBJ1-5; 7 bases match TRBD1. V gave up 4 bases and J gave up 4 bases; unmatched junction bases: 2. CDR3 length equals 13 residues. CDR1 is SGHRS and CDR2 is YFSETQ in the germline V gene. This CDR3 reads CASSLQGNQPQHF. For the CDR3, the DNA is TGCGCCAGCAGCCTACAGGGGAATCAGCCCCAGCATTTT.